This T cell receptor beta chain was recovered during a study of blood T cell repertoires in COVID-19. At the level of the study: There were acute and convalescent COVID-19 samples, and they came from the United States, Italy and Spain. In each case, the material was cDNA or gDNA derived from T cells, B-cell-depleted T cells, or PBMCs.

Per the original data handling: Amplification with reference gene primers provided the estimates of nucleated cell counts. Method: immunoSEQ multiplex PCR; TCRdb's copy keeps in-frame clones and lacks some. V and J calls and clone size are given by that table; D and trimming were obtained from the DNA. Among roughly 99,000 clones, about 90% were seen once, and the ten largest hold less than 1.5%. Germline V CDR1 and CDR2: MNHEY, SMNVEV (reference sequence). The V end lost 1 base, the J end lost 1 base, and 8 bases lay between the germline ends. The CDR3 sequence is 15 residues long. V and J are TRBV27 and TRBJ2-1, with D tentatively TRBD2 (6 bases). The sequenced material came from peripheral blood. This sequence was found in a woman between 25 and 40 years old with acute or convalescent COVID-19. DNA of the CDR3: TGTGCCAGCAGTTTATTCGGGAGTTCCTACAATGAGCAGTTCTTC. This encodes CASSLFGSSYNEQFF.